The table lists the clone carrying this T cell receptor (beta chain) with many counts. Its target is unknown. The data derive from a study of molecular identifiers for immune sequencing clone quantification. Study-level background: Four of five RNA aliquots from around 18,000 or 91,000 naive CD8 T cells were sequenced. Whole-study results and caveats: Highly expanded clones may be undercounted when identical TCR molecules share barcodes.

The CDR3 covers 18 residues. The authors gated naive CD8 T cells as CD8+CD4-CCR7+CD45RA+ for sorting. The use of previously described methods and listed TCR primers produced the bulk TCR libraries. TCRdb re-called the PCR reads through MiXCR, storing one row per CDR3 protein. The data hold approximately 60,000 distinct CDR3 sequences, with around 20% observed a single time. The chain has TRBV21-1 and TRBJ1-5; the table assigns TRBD1, which was not confirmed against the DNA. TRBV21-1 has pseudogene status. This receptor was taken from a human donor in good health. Some libraries in this study had Jurkat cell RNA spiked in. The sequencing input was naive CD8+ T cells from blood, with Jurkat cell RNA spiked in. Subset here: FACS-sorted CD8+CD4-CCR7+CD45RA+ naive T cells. CDR3 protein: CASSTPRTGGLSNQPQHF. As DNA, the CDR3 is TGTGCCAGCAGCACACCGAGGACAGGGGGCTTAAGCAATCAGCCCCAGCATTTT.